This T cell receptor (beta chain) is from a study of radiotherapy plus CTLA-4 blockade in lung cancer. Regarding the study as a whole: Radiotherapy was combined with ipilimumab, and tumor-derived TCR clones then expanded in blood. The best prediction of response reportedly came from early blood T cell clone dynamics, with interferon-beta.

Per germline, CDR1 SGHTA and CDR2 FQGTGA. This CDR3 region has 14 residues. V was pared by 5 bases and J by 8 bases, with 9 bases of the junction left unmatched. The repertoire was sequenced with immunoSEQ multiplex PCR; TCRdb's copy has only in-frame clones and lacks some. The data show 120,000 or so clones, approximately 90% seen once. As to this clone: The antigen remains unidentified.

The sequences come from peripheral blood, collected from a patient treated with radiotherapy plus ipilimumab. The sequence was collected from a human donor with non-small cell lung cancer that progressed on radiotherapy plus ipilimumab. The rearrangement uses TRBV7-3 and TRBJ2-1; 7 bases fit TRBD2. The CDR3 coding sequence is TGTGCCAGCAGCCCCAGCGGGAACAGGCATGAGCAGTTCTTC. It encodes CASSPSGNRHEQFF. Drawing the rest from reference TRBV7-3 and TRBJ2-1, the complete variable domain is GAGVSQTPSNKVTEKGKYVELRCDPISGHTALYWYRQSLGQGPEFLIYFQGTGAADDSGLPNDRFFAVRPEGSVSTLKIQRTERGDSAVYLCASSPSGNRHEQFFGPGTRLTVL.